The present entry profiles one TCR beta chain with its context. Its target is unknown. Findings and limits, study-wide: Greatest tumor Treg TCR overlap was with tumor naive CD4+ cells.

The germline V gene encodes CDR1 MNHNS and CDR2 SASEGT. Trimming took 1 base from V and 6 from J, leaving 13 bases between them. The CDR3 runs 15 residues. A single record per CDR3 protein comes from TCRdb applying MiXCR to the 5' RACE reads. Of over 55,000 distinct CDR3 sequences in the sample, about 31% were seen once. The V call is TRBV6-1, the J call TRBJ1-5; D perhaps matches TRBD1 (6 bases). This TCR was sampled from a female donor with breast cancer. Sample: tumor-infiltrating naive CD4+ T cells sorted from the breast tumor. Regarding subset: naive CD4+ T cells, CD4+CD45RA+CD25-. As DNA, the CDR3 is TGTGCCAGCAGTGAAGGCAGGGGATCTACTCAGCCCCAGCATTTT. Its protein is CASSEGRGSTQPQHF.